This TCR beta chain was captured by sequencing in a study of T cells in Graves' hyperthyroidism and ophthalmopathy. In this sample, this clonotype turned up many times. This CDR3 has 15 amino acids. The V gene's germline CDR1 is MDHEN and CDR2 SYDVKM. Between the trimmed V and J ends, which lost 2 bases and 5 bases, there was a span of 13 bases. From RNA transcripts, TCR beta CDR3 regions were amplified. Carried out on the TCR CDR3, a first-round RT-PCR used the HTBI primer set. TCRdb analysed the multiplex PCR reads with MiXCR anew, one entry per CDR3 protein. The sample has roughly 150,000 distinct CDR3 sequences; less than 10% are singletons.

This chain uses TRBV28 with TRBJ1-5; no clear D gene. The clonotype comes from a woman between 18 and 29 years old with Graves' hyperthyroidism that later progressed to Graves' ophthalmopathy. The material sequenced was blood. The CDR3 DNA reads as TGTGCCAGCAGTTTAGGACGGCCCGAATATCAGCCCCAGCATTTT. It codes for CASSLGRPEYQPQHF. The full variable domain, rest sourced from reference TRBV28 and TRBJ1-5, is DVKVTQSSRYLVKRTGEKVFLECVQDMDHENMFWYRQDPGLGLRLIYFSYDVKMKEKGDIPEGYSVSREKKERFSLILESASTNQTSMYLCASSLGRPEYQPQHFGDGTRLSIL.